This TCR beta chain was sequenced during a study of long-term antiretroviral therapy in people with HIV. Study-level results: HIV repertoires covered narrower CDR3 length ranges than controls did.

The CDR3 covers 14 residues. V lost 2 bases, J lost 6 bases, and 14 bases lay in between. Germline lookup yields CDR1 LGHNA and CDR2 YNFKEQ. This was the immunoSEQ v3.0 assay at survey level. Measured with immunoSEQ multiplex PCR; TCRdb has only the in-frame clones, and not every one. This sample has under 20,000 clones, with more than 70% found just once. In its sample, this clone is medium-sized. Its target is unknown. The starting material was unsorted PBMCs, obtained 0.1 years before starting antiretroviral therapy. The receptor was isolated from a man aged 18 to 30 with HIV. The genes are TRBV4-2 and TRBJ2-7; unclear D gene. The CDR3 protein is CASSQLTGYSEQYF. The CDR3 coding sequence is TGTGCCAGCAGCCAACTCACGGGTTACTCCGAGCAGTACTTC.